Detailed here is one TCR beta chain. The antigen remains unidentified. At the deep level, the assay was run. Using immunoSEQ multiplex PCR, the repertoire was profiled, and TCRdb retains in-frame clones only, with some absent. Of a few million clones detected, nearly 97% appear once; the ten largest clones hold 0.13%. This sample is drawn from a study of shared clonotypes between healthy human individuals. General observations from the study: Read depth was anticipated to influence clonotype sharing among donors. Some naive CD4 clonotypes, roughly 4.7%, turned up in common across a few donors.

Sample: naive CD4+ T cells sorted from blood. As for subset: CD45RA+ positively selected. The source of this sequence is a man younger than 30 in good health.

This CDR3 reads CATLRTGGFAGELFF. In nucleotides, the CDR3 is TGTGCCACCCTAAGGACAGGGGGCTTCGCCGGGGAGCTGTTTTTT. The rearrangement uses TRBV2 and TRBJ2-2, with 11 positions matching TRBD1. The CDR3 is made up of 15 amino acids. V shed 10 bases, J shed 6 bases, and the junction held 10 bases outside the gene matches. Germline V gene sequence: CDR1 SNHLY, CDR2 FYNNEI.